These 27 T cell receptor beta chains share one sample of origin, sequenced in a study of cytomegalovirus exposure and HLA in healthy donors. Assay: immunoSEQ multiplex PCR; the TCRdb copy retains only in-frame clones and omits some. This sample has some 83,000 clones, with around 94% found just once. The material sequenced was PBMCs. The source is a woman between 18 and 29 years old in good health and CMV-seronegative.

The V and J genes are TRBV6-5 and TRBJ2-2, with D maybe TRBD2 (6 bases). CDR1 MNHEY and CDR2 SVGAGI come from the germline V gene. CDR3 size: 14 residues. Trimming stripped 4 bases from V and 7 bases from J, with 13 bases between. The chain's CDR3 is CASSLLAGGGELFF. The CDR3 nucleotides are TGTGCCAGCAGTTTGTTGGCCGGGGGCGGGGAGCTGTTTTTT.

The chain combines TRBV6-5 with TRBJ1-1, with D uncertain. The CDR3 totals 14 residues. V lost 2 bases and J lost 0, with 7 bases in between. Per the germline V gene, CDR1 is MNHEY and CDR2 is SVGAGI. DNA for the CDR3: TGTGCCAGCAGTTACGACACCGTGAACACTGAAGCTTTCTTT. Translated: CASSYDTVNTEAFF.

The chain is built from TRBV2 and TRBJ1-5, with TRBD1 matching over 9 bases. Germline CDR1 SNHLY, CDR2 FYNNEI. Trimming cost V 5 bases and J 4 bases; bases outside gene matches: 6. The CDR3 contains 15 residues. Here the CDR3 DNA reads TGTGCCAGCAGTCCTGGGACAGGGTGGAATCAGCCCCAGCATTTT. This translates into CASSPGTGWNQPQHF.

The chain has TRBV1 and TRBJ2-7; the table calls TRBD2, which could not be checked here. TRBV1 constitutes a pseudogene. This CDR3 has 14 amino acids. CDR3 region: CTSSQGSPSYEQYF. Here the CDR3 DNA reads TGCACCAGCAGCCAAGGAAGCCCCTCCTACGAGCAGTACTTC.

This clone was seen a handful of times. The rearrangement links TRBV2 to TRBJ2-3; a weak D match, TRBD2 (5 bases). Germline V lookup: CDR1 SNHLY, CDR2 FYNNEI. The V and J ends lost 6 bases and 0 bases respectively, with 10 bases between them. This CDR3 is built from 14 residues. CDR3 region: CASSRTPSTDTQYF. The CDR3 DNA reads TGTGCCAGCAGCCGGACTCCTAGCACAGATACGCAGTATTTT.

This chain links TRBV6-6 with TRBJ1-1, with 8 bases fitting TRBD1. Looked up from germline, CDR1 is MNHNY and CDR2 is SVGAGI (reference sequence). With 6 bases clipped from V and 4 bases from J, the junction kept 10 bases outside the gene matches. CDR3 length equals 15 residues. As DNA, the CDR3 is TGTGCCAGCAGGAAGACAGGGGACGTGGGCACTGAAGCTTTCTTT. It specifies CASRKTGDVGTEAFF.

Note on this clone: One junction end does not reproduce the germline sequence, and a read error may be involved. This chain joins TRBV5-4 and TRBJ2-6; 7 nucleotides match TRBD1. This CDR3 region has 15 residues. Germline V gene lookup returns CDR1 SGHNT and CDR2 YYREEE (reference sequence). CDR3 residues: CASSPRDSGTNVLTF. In DNA form, the CDR3 reads TGTGCCAGCAGCCCCAGGGACAGTGGGACCAACGTCCTGACTTTC.

The chain couples TRBV19 to TRBJ2-7, with 9 bases aligning to TRBD1. The CDR3 loop spans 15 amino acids. The germline gives CDR1 LNHDA, CDR2 SQIVND (reference sequence). Unmatched junction bases numbered 9, after V lost 4 bases and J lost 5 bases. The CDR3 sequence: CASSSWGQGTDEQYF. The CDR3 DNA follows: TGTGCCAGTAGTAGTTGGGGACAGGGTACCGACGAGCAGTACTTC.

V gene TRBV19 combines with J gene TRBJ1-1; TRBD1 is a possible D gene (5 bases). The CDR3 extends over 13 amino acids. V was trimmed by 2 bases and J by 7 bases, leaving 11 bases between them. Germline V gene lookup returns CDR1 LNHDA and CDR2 SQIVND (reference sequence). The CDR3 DNA is TGTGCCAGTAGTATATCGACAGCCTTTGAAGCTTTCTTT. Protein sequence: CASSISTAFEAFF.

The chain employs TRBV7-9 and TRBJ2-1; 10 bases align to TRBD2. The V and J ends lost 5 bases and 6 bases, in that order; junction bases with no gene match: 19. CDR1 and CDR2 (germline): SEHNR, FQNEAQ (reference sequence). The CDR3 covers 19 residues. The CDR3 region is CASSPSLGWSGRALNEQFF. CDR3 DNA sequence: TGTGCCAGCAGCCCATCACTTGGGTGGAGCGGGAGGGCCCTCAATGAGCAGTTCTTC.

The genes are TRBV28 and TRBJ2-1; no clear D gene. CDR1 and CDR2 from the germline V gene are MDHEN and SYDVKM. The length of the CDR3 is 16 residues. Deletions cut 4 bases from V and 3 bases from J, with 16 bases between. CDR3 sequence reads: CASSSPARGYYNEQFF. The CDR3 DNA reads as TGTGCCAGCAGTTCCCCTGCACGAGGTTACTACAATGAGCAGTTCTTC.

This clone was seen only once. The chain links TRBV7-9 to TRBJ1-1, with 9 bases aligning to TRBD1. CDR1 is SEHNR, CDR2 FQNEAQ, per germline (reference sequence). The CDR3 runs 15 residues. V lost 2 bases and J lost 4; bases outside the gene matches: 5. The CDR3 reads CASSLLGTGPTEAFF. The DNA for the CDR3 is TGTGCCAGCAGCTTATTGGGGACAGGGCCCACTGAAGCTTTCTTT.

The CDR3 sequence is CASSFASGFSTDTQYF. As DNA, the CDR3 is TGTGCCAGCAGCTTCGCTAGCGGGTTTAGCACAGATACGCAGTATTTT. The chain couples TRBV7-9 to TRBJ2-3, with 8 bases that match TRBD2. CDR3 length: 16 residues. Germline lookup yields CDR1 SEHNR and CDR2 FQNEAQ (reference sequence). Unmatched junction bases numbered 5, after V lost 3 bases and J lost 0 bases.

This chain connects TRBV5-5 to TRBJ2-2; maybe TRBD1 (6 bases). CDR3 length: 16 residues. V was trimmed by 2 bases and J by 2 bases, leaving 13 bases between them. Germline CDR1 is SGHKS and CDR2 is YYEKEE (reference sequence). The CDR3 here is CASSFPGHDNTGELFF. The CDR3 bases are TGTGCCAGCAGCTTTCCGGGACACGATAACACCGGGGAGCTGTTTTTT.

The DNA for the CDR3 is TGTGCCAGCAGTCCCGACGCCAGAGGGGGGGGACCTCTCACAGATACGCAGTATTTT. Residues: CASSPDARGGGPLTDTQYF. The genes are TRBV11-2 and TRBJ2-3; D possibly corresponds to TRBD2 (7 bases). The CDR3 has 19 amino acids. Germline CDR1 and CDR2: SGHAT and FQNNGV. V lost 6 bases to trimming and J lost 2 bases, with 27 bases between them.

The chain joins TRBV10-2 to TRBJ1-3; 12 bases map to TRBD1. CDR1 and CDR2 from the germline V gene are WSHSY and SAAADI. The length of the CDR3 is 17 residues. V was clipped by 3 bases and J by 4 bases; unmatched bases: 7. CDR3 DNA sequence: TGCGCCAGCAGTGATTCGGGACAGGGGGCGGCAGGAAACACCATATATTTT. Translated, it gives CASSDSGQGAAGNTIYF.

The chain carries TRBV4-1 and TRBJ1-2; no firm D call. Trimming shortened V by 1 base and J by 2 bases, and 11 bases separated the two germline ends. CDR1 is MGHRA, CDR2 YSYEKL, per germline. CDR3 length: 15 amino acids. CDR3 in amino acids: CASSQVADSNYGYTF. The CDR3 nucleotides are TGCGCCAGCAGCCAAGTAGCGGACTCGAACTATGGCTACACCTTC.

Written as DNA, the CDR3 is TGTGCCAGCAGTTACTCAGCAGGGATGAACACTGAAGCTTTCTTT. Translated, it gives CASSYSAGMNTEAFF. The rearrangement joins TRBV6-5 to TRBJ1-1, with TRBD1 as a possible D gene (5 bases). V lost 0 bases to trimming and J lost 0 bases, with 8 bases between them. Germline V gives CDR1 MNHEY, CDR2 SVGAGI. The length of the CDR3 is 15 residues.

The rearrangement uses TRBV27 and TRBJ2-1, with unresolved D. CDR1 and CDR2 from the germline V gene are MNHEY and SMNVEV (reference sequence). The CDR3 has 11 residues. V was cut by 3 bases and J by 8 bases, with 5 bases left in between. CDR3 residues: CASSFYDEQFF. The CDR3 DNA reads TGTGCCAGCAGTTTTTATGATGAGCAGTTCTTC.

This rearrangement joins TRBV6-6 to TRBJ1-5, with 7 bases lining up with TRBD1. V was pared by 0 bases and J by 2 bases, with 1 base of the junction left unmatched. This CDR3 is 15 amino acids long. Germline loops: CDR1 MNHNY, CDR2 SVGAGI (reference sequence). The CDR3 DNA is TGTGCCAGCAGTTACTCCACAGGGGGCAATCAGCCCCAGCATTTT. It translates to CASSYSTGGNQPQHF.

This clone came up once. The chain recombines TRBV5-1 with TRBJ2-3; weak D call: TRBD1 (6 bases). The V gene's germline CDR1 is SGHRS and CDR2 YFSETQ. With 1 base removed from V and 5 bases from J, the gap between germline ends came to 11 bases. The CDR3 runs 14 residues. This CDR3 is CASSLNQGLDTQYF. Here the CDR3 DNA reads TGCGCCAGCAGCTTGAATCAGGGGCTAGATACGCAGTATTTT.

The chain combines TRBV28 with TRBJ2-7; 7 positions match TRBD1. The V gene's germline CDR1 is MDHEN and CDR2 SYDVKM. V lost 5 bases to trimming and J lost 2 bases; unmatched junction nucleotides: 9. The CDR3 runs 15 residues. The CDR3 reads CASSVVQGSTYEQYF. CDR3 nucleotide sequence: TGTGCCAGCAGTGTAGTACAGGGGAGCACCTACGAGCAGTACTTC.

This rearrangement joins TRBV18 to TRBJ1-2; TRBD1 is a possible D gene (5 bases). Between the trimmed V and J ends, which lost 5 bases and 4 bases, there was a span of 17 bases. The CDR3 runs to 15 residues. Germline lookup yields CDR1 KGHSH and CDR2 LQKENI. CDR3 sequence: CASSNLGGVVYGYTF. The DNA of the CDR3 is TGTGCCAGCTCAAACCTCGGGGGTGTAGTCTATGGCTACACCTTC.

The genes are TRBV5-1 and TRBJ1-4; the match to TRBD1 covers 11 bases. Per the germline V gene, CDR1 is SGHRS and CDR2 is YFSETQ. V gave up 1 base and J gave up 3 bases; unmatched junction bases: 14. This CDR3 is built from 20 residues. DNA of the CDR3: TGCGCCAGCAGCTTGAAGGTGTGGACAGGGGGCTTTGCGGCTAATGAAAAACTGTTTTTT. This gives the protein CASSLKVWTGGFAANEKLFF.

The chain links TRBV5-1 to TRBJ2-1; TRBD2 is a possible D gene (5 bases). Per the germline V gene, CDR1 is SGHRS and CDR2 is YFSETQ. This CDR3 has 15 residues. Between the trimmed V and J ends, which lost 0 bases and 8 bases, there was a span of 15 bases. In nucleotides, the CDR3 is TGCGCCAGCAGCTTGGTTGCATCCCTCGGGGATGAGCAGTTCTTC. Protein sequence: CASSLVASLGDEQFF.

This chain joins TRBV28 and TRBJ2-1; 7 positions agree with TRBD1. The V segment lost 5 bases and the J segment 5 bases; nucleotides outside the gene matches: 9. This CDR3 contains 15 residues. Germline values: CDR1 MDHEN, CDR2 SYDVKM. DNA for the CDR3: TGTGCCAGCAGTCCGGGACAGTTCAGCAACAATGAGCAGTTCTTC. This codes for CASSPGQFSNNEQFF. The full variable domain, with the rest looked up from reference TRBV28 and TRBJ2-1, is DVKVTQSSRYLVKRTGEKVFLECVQDMDHENMFWYRQDPGLGLRLIYFSYDVKMKEKGDIPEGYSVSREKKERFSLILESASTNQTSMYLCASSPGQFSNNEQFFGPGTRLTVL.

The chain links TRBV6-6 to TRBJ2-7; 9 bases are shared with TRBD2. V lost 8 bases, J lost 7 bases, and 15 bases stayed unmatched. Looked up from germline, CDR1 is MNHNY and CDR2 is SVGAGI (reference sequence). The CDR3 runs 15 residues. CDR3 residues: CASRPREGEPGEQYF. The CDR3 nucleotides are TGTGCCAGCCGTCCGCGGGAGGGGGAGCCGGGTGAGCAGTACTTC.